This T cell receptor (beta chain) appears in the sequencing data of a study of PD-1 blockade in classical Hodgkin lymphoma. Some clones are missing from TCRdb's copy, which holds only in-frame ones; the method was immunoSEQ multiplex PCR. This table holds around 40,000 clones, 78% found once. Germline assignment: CDR1 SEHNR and CDR2 FQNEAQ (reference sequence). This CDR3 contains 17 residues. As concerns this clone: One end of the junction fails to match germline, which may point to a read error.

No patient escaped relapse after autologous stem cell transplantation, and brentuximab vedotin exposure varied. The starting material was peripheral blood mononuclear cells (PBMCs), obtained at baseline. The origin of this receptor is a human donor with classical Hodgkin lymphoma. V is TRBV7-9 and J is TRBJ1-2, with 8 bases fitting TRBD1. CDR3 coding DNA: TGTGCCAGCAGCCCCGGGACAGGTTCCCTACCCTCCTATCGCTACACCTTC. It is translated as CASSPGTGSLPSYRYTF.